This note documents a single T cell receptor (beta chain) sequence. The CDR3 sequence is 15 residues long. The V gene lost 2 bases and the J gene lost 6 bases, with 11 bases spanning the gap. CDR1 is ENHRY, CDR2 SYGVKD, per germline. In the authors' workflow: Amplified reference gene primers provided the basis for estimating nucleated cell counts. TCRdb's copy holds only in-frame clones and misses some; the assay was immunoSEQ multiplex PCR. The DNA was the basis for D and trimming; V, J and clone size are from that table. The sample has around 290,000 clones, roughly 92% seen once; the top ten hold 2% to 2.5%. This record comes from a study of blood T cell repertoires in COVID-19.

This sequence originates from a woman younger than 45 with COVID-19, enrolled during active disease. V is TRBV10-3 and J is TRBJ1-6, with no clear D. The sample consisted of peripheral blood. The CDR3 is CAISEEAEGNSPLHF. The CDR3 DNA is TGTGCCATCAGTGAGGAGGCCGAGGGTAATTCACCCCTCCACTTT.